The rows below give T cell receptor beta chains drawn from one sample of a study of T-cell reconstitution after alpha-beta-depleted transplantation in children. In TCRdb, the PCR reads were re-called with MiXCR into one record per CDR3 protein. The sample shows some 590,000 distinct CDR3 sequences, about 10% of them seen only once. The material sequenced was PBMCs from the stem cell graft donor, taken from the stem cell graft. All receptors come from a human donor who donated a stem cell graft to a child with acute myeloid leukemia. CDR3s include the opening cysteine and the closing phenylalanine or tryptophan. A D gene is named only where the DNA matches it firmly. Clone size is stated in some rows and not others, as once, few, many or a class when expanded.

clone_size,j_call,d_call,v_call,cdr3_aa,cdr3_nt
many,TRBJ1-1,NA,TRBV6-5,CASSYSIGRQNTEAFF,TGTGCCAGCAGTTACTCGATCGGGAGACAGAACACTGAAGCTTTCTTT
few,TRBJ1-2,NA,TRBV20-1,CSARGGGINYGYTF,TGCAGTGCTAGGGGGGGCGGAATTAACTATGGCTACACCTTC
NA,TRBJ2-1,TRBD2,TRBV6-1,CASSGALGLAGNEQFF,TGTGCCAGCAGTGGGGCCCTTGGGCTAGCGGGCAATGAGCAGTTCTTC
NA,TRBJ2-7,NA,TRBV5-1,CASSFSVSSSYEQYF,TGCGCCAGCAGCTTTAGCGTCTCTAGCTCCTACGAGCAGTACTTC
few,TRBJ1-2,NA,TRBV21-1,CASSQTRQISNYGYTF,TGTGCCAGCAGCCAAACACGCCAGATCTCTAACTATGGCTACACCTTC
many,TRBJ1-3,NA,TRBV28,CASSHRFRLISGNTIYF,TGTGCCAGCAGCCACCGGTTTAGACTGATCTCTGGAAACACCATATATTTT
few,TRBJ1-6,NA,TRBV12-3/TRBV12-4,CASSYTPGRSNSPLHF,TGTGCCAGCAGCTACACACCCGGGCGGTCAAATTCACCCCTCCACTTT
NA,TRBJ1-1,TRBD1,TRBV25-1,CASSAIGQGAEAFF,TGTGCCAGCAGTGCCATAGGACAGGGGGCTGAAGCTTTCTTT
many,TRBJ1-3,NA,TRBV7-2,CASSFPGNTIYF,TGTGCCAGCAGCTTCCCAGGAAACACCATATATTTT
few,TRBJ2-7,NA,TRBV12-3/TRBV12-4,CASSLLSGESEQYF,TGTGCCAGCAGTTTGCTTAGCGGTGAGTCCGAGCAGTACTTC
few,TRBJ1-1,NA,TRBV7-9,CASSLGQAKSTEAFF,TGTGCCAGCAGCTTAGGACAGGCAAAAAGTACTGAAGCTTTCTTT
many,TRBJ1-2,TRBD1,TRBV7-3,CASSPLGQGGHGYTF,TGTGCCAGCAGCCCCCTGGGACAGGGTGGACATGGCTACACCTTC
few,TRBJ2-1,TRBD2,TRBV6-5,CASSYSSSGRRTYNEQFF,TGTGCCAGCAGTTACTCCTCTAGCGGGAGGCGGACTTACAATGAGCAGTTCTTC